The 18 T cell receptor beta chains given below trace back to one sample, sequenced in a study of blood T cell repertoires in COVID-19. Assay: immunoSEQ multiplex PCR; the TCRdb copy retains only in-frame clones and omits some. The table lists some 45,000 clones, 75% to 85% of them singletons. Material for sequencing was peripheral blood. These TCRs come from an elderly man in a cohort sampled during active COVID-19.

The chain uses TRBV9 and TRBJ2-3; 8 bases are a match to TRBD2. V dropped 0 bases and J dropped 0; count of bases not matched to a gene: 0. Germline values: CDR1 SGDLS, CDR2 YYNGEE. The CDR3 is made up of 15 amino acids. The CDR3 sequence is CASSVGGRSTDTQYF. CDR3 nucleotides: TGTGCCAGCAGCGTAGGCGGGAGGAGCACAGATACGCAGTATTTT.

J is TRBJ2-7 and V is TRBV29-1; 7 nucleotides agree with TRBD1. J gave up 6 bases and V 7 bases, and 6 bases lay outside the gene matches. The CDR3 is 11 residues long. Germline V gene sequence: CDR1 SQVTM, CDR2 ANQGSEA. CDR3 amino acids: CSARQGGEQYF. The CDR3 DNA sequence: TGCAGCGCTCGACAGGGTGGCGAGCAGTACTTC.

This clone was detected once. As DNA, the CDR3 is TGCGCCAGCAGTCATTCGGGACAGGGTTACAATGAGCAGTTCTTC. Protein: CASSHSGQGYNEQFF. The chain combines TRBV23-1 with TRBJ2-1, with 9 bases fitting TRBD1. TRBV23-1 is labeled an ORF, and its function is uncertain. V trimming: 3 bases; J trimming: 4 bases; junction bases outside the gene matches: 4. The CDR3 has 15 residues.

The chain joins TRBV13 to TRBJ1-2, with D uncertain. Looked up from germline, CDR1 is PRHDT and CDR2 is FYEKMQ (reference sequence). V was pared by 4 bases and J by 2 bases, with 8 bases between. The length of the CDR3 is 13 residues. This CDR3 reads CASSSDGNYGYTF. The CDR3, as DNA: TGTGCCAGCAGCTCAGACGGGAACTATGGCTACACCTTC. The full variable domain, rest sourced from reference TRBV13 and TRBJ1-2, is AAGVIQSPRHLIKEKRETATLKCYPIPRHDTVYWYQQGPGQDPQFLISFYEKMQSDKGSIPDRFSAQQFSDYHSELNMSSLELGDSALYFCASSSDGNYGYTFGSGTRLTVV.

The chain employs TRBV28 and TRBJ2-2; 11 bases align to TRBD2. Germline-derived CDR1 and CDR2 are MDHEN and SYDVKM. Trimming at V came to 5 bases and at J to 4 bases, leaving 21 bases not matched to a gene. The CDR3 is 21 residues long. CDR3 protein: CASSLPPGLAEHSGGTGELFF. The CDR3 DNA is TGTGCCAGCAGTCTACCCCCGGGACTAGCGGAACACTCGGGGGGCACCGGGGAGCTGTTTTTT. The full variable domain, rest sourced from reference TRBV28 and TRBJ2-2, is DVKVTQSSRYLVKRTGEKVFLECVQDMDHENMFWYRQDPGLGLRLIYFSYDVKMKEKGDIPEGYSVSREKKERFSLILESASTNQTSMYLCASSLPPGLAEHSGGTGELFFGEGSRLTVL.

The rearrangement links TRBV2 to TRBJ1-6; 11 positions agree with TRBD1. Losses at the gene ends were 8 bases for V and 4 bases for J; bases not matched to a gene: 10. CDR3 length: 17 residues. Germline V CDR1 and CDR2: SNHLY, FYNNEI. Here the CDR3 reads CASGEGTGGSYNSPLHF. CDR3 nucleotide sequence: TGTGCCAGCGGGGAAGGGACAGGGGGTTCGTATAATTCACCCCTCCACTTT.

CDR3 sequence: CASSRDKPYEQYF. CDR3 in DNA: TGTGCCAGCTCAAGGGACAAGCCTTACGAGCAGTACTTC. V and J are TRBV18 and TRBJ2-7; a weak D match, TRBD1 (6 bases). V was cut by 5 bases and J by 4 bases, with 12 bases left in between. CDR1 is KGHSH and CDR2 is LQKENI in the germline V gene. This CDR3 comprises 13 residues.

The genes are TRBV2 and TRBJ1-2; TRBD1 agrees at 9 bases. After removal of 3 bases from V and 8 bases from J, the junction contained 19 bases not matched to a gene. The CDR3 totals 18 residues. Germline V gene sequence: CDR1 SNHLY, CDR2 FYNNEI. The CDR3: CASSDLSGTGLTSRGYTF. CDR3 DNA sequence: TGTGCCAGCAGTGATTTGTCCGGGACAGGGCTAACTTCACGCGGCTACACCTTC.

This chain joins TRBV7-9 and TRBJ1-1, with D perhaps matching TRBD1 (6 bases). CDR1 is SEHNR, CDR2 FQNEAQ, per germline (reference sequence). The CDR3 extends over 13 amino acids. Trimming cost V 1 base and J 6 bases, with 9 bases left between them. CDR3 sequence: CASSLDGTPEAFF. CDR3 DNA: TGTGCCAGCAGCTTAGACGGGACACCTGAAGCTTTCTTT.

This chain's CDR3 is CATSREIRGIYEQYF. DNA of the CDR3: TGTGCCACCAGCAGAGAGATTAGAGGAATCTACGAGCAGTACTTC. The V and J genes are TRBV15 and TRBJ2-7; unclear D gene. The CDR3 spans 15 residues. Trimming stripped 0 bases from V and 3 bases from J, with 12 bases between. CDR1 and CDR2 from the germline V gene are LNHNV and YYDKDF (reference sequence).

The rearrangement joins TRBV28 to TRBJ2-5; the match to TRBD1 covers 8 bases. Germline loops: CDR1 MDHEN, CDR2 SYDVKM. The CDR3 is made up of 13 amino acids. Germline trimming cut 4 bases from V and 4 bases from J; bases unmatched to any gene: 2. For the CDR3, the DNA is TGTGCCAGCAGTTACAGGGGGTCAGAGACCCAGTACTTC. It translates to CASSYRGSETQYF. Variable domain in full (rest from reference TRBV28 and TRBJ2-5): DVKVTQSSRYLVKRTGEKVFLECVQDMDHENMFWYRQDPGLGLRLIYFSYDVKMKEKGDIPEGYSVSREKKERFSLILESASTNQTSMYLCASSYRGSETQYFGPGTRLLVL.

V and J are TRBV9 and TRBJ2-1; the match to TRBD2 covers 8 bases. Trimming removed 3 bases from V and 7 bases from J; junction bases left unmatched: 15. CDR1 and CDR2 (germline): SGDLS, YYNGEE. This CDR3 comprises 17 residues. The CDR3: CASSEWMVAGGQNEQFF. The CDR3 DNA follows: TGTGCCAGCAGCGAGTGGATGGTGGCGGGGGGCCAAAATGAGCAGTTCTTC.

The CDR3 bases are TGCAGTGCTAGTATGCGGTACGAGCAGTACTTC. Protein: CSASMRYEQYF. The V and J genes are TRBV20-1 and TRBJ2-7, with D uncertain. Germline CDR1 reads DFQATT; CDR2 reads SNEGSKA (reference sequence). The CDR3 consists of 11 residues. The ends were cut back, 3 bases at V and 4 bases at J, with 7 bases in the middle.

This chain links TRBV12-3 or TRBV12-4 with TRBJ2-3; D gene unclear. Between the trimmed V and J ends, which lost 6 bases and 2 bases, there was a span of 6 bases. The CDR3 spans 12 residues. In DNA form, the CDR3 reads TGTGCCAGCAGAATATCCACAGATACGCAGTATTTT. Its translation: CASRISTDTQYF.

The rearrangement uses TRBV28 and TRBJ2-7; weak D call: TRBD2 (5 bases). This CDR3 is built from 11 residues. V was cut by 6 bases and J by 6 bases, with 9 bases left in between. Germline CDR1 is MDHEN and CDR2 is SYDVKM. The CDR3 here is CASRREGEQYF. The DNA of the CDR3 is TGTGCCAGCAGGAGAGAGGGCGAGCAGTACTTC. The complete variable domain, with remaining parts taken from reference TRBV28 and TRBJ2-7, reads DVKVTQSSRYLVKRTGEKVFLECVQDMDHENMFWYRQDPGLGLRLIYFSYDVKMKEKGDIPEGYSVSREKKERFSLILESASTNQTSMYLCASRREGEQYFGPGTRLTVT.

The chain uses TRBV10-2 and TRBJ2-1, with 12 bases aligning to TRBD2. V was clipped by 5 bases and J by 3 bases; unmatched bases: 2. Germline-derived CDR1 and CDR2 are WSHSY and SAAADI. The CDR3 extends over 15 amino acids. The CDR3 here is CASSRTSGNYNEQFF. DNA for the CDR3: TGCGCCAGCAGTCGGACTAGCGGGAACTACAATGAGCAGTTCTTC.

The chain employs TRBV5-6 and TRBJ1-1; possible D gene TRBD1, 6 bases. V lost 4 bases and J 1 base, leaving 14 bases between the germline ends. Per the germline V gene, CDR1 is SGHDT and CDR2 is YYEEEE. This CDR3 has 15 amino acids. The CDR3: CASSRRSTGNTEAFF. The CDR3 DNA sequence: TGTGCCAGCAGCCGCCGCTCGACAGGGAACACTGAAGCTTTCTTT.

This clone is medium-sized (0.01 to 0.1%) in the sample. This chain links TRBV5-1 with TRBJ2-3; TRBD1 aligns across 7 bases. V lost 4 bases, J lost 1 base, and 3 bases stayed unmatched. The germline gives CDR1 SGHRS, CDR2 YFSETQ. CDR3 size: 14 residues. The CDR3 spells CASSPGQRTDTQYF. CDR3 DNA: TGCGCCAGCAGCCCGGGACAGCGCACAGATACGCAGTATTTT.